Sequencing of this T cell receptor beta chain was carried out in a study of T cell responses to AZD1222 COVID-19 vaccine. About the study: Second-dose intervals of approximately 4 or approximately 12 weeks were pooled. Findings and limits, study-wide: Targets within unmutated variant regions were reportedly found for nearly half of spike-specific TCRs. Spike-spanning, vaccine-associated CD4 TCRs were dominant at 160-218 and 743-854.

The table came from immunoSEQ multiplex PCR; TCRdb's copy has only in-frame clones and leaves some out. Among about 100,000 clones, around nine tenths were seen once, and the ten largest hold about 2.8%. CDR3 size: 14 residues. Germline-derived CDR1 and CDR2 are MNHEY and SVGAGI. Trimming at V came to 5 bases and at J to 7 bases, leaving 8 bases not matched to a gene. The sample holds one count of this clone. The target antigen is unknown. The sequences come from peripheral blood, collected on day 0 of AZD1222 vaccination. This chain connects TRBV6-5 to TRBJ1-1; 9 bases align to TRBD1. The receptor was isolated from an adult in good health. The CDR3 is CASSRNRGQGEAFF. CDR3 sequence (DNA): TGTGCCAGCAGTCGAAACAGGGGGCAAGGTGAAGCTTTCTTT.